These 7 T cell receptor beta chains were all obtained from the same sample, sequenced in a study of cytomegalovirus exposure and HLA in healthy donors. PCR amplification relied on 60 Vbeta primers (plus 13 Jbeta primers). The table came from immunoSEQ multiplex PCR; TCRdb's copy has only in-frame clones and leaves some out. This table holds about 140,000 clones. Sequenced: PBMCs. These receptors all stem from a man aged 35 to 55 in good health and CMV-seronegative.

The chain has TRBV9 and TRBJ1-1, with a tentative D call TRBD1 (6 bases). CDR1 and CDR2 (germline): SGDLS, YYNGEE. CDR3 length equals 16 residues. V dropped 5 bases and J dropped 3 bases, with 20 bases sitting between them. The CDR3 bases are TGTGCCAGCAGAGGGGTCGGGGGGCAGGTGGACACTGAAGCTTTCTTT. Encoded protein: CASRGVGGQVDTEAFF.

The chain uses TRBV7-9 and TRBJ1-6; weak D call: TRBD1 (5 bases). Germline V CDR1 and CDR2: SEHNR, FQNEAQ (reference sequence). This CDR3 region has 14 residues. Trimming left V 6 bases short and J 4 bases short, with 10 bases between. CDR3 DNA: TGTGCCAGCAGTGAACAGGCGTATAATTCACCCCTCCACTTT. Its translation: CASSEQAYNSPLHF.

The CDR3 sequence is CASGGWETDTQYF. The CDR3 DNA reads as TGTGCCAGCGGGGGGTGGGAGACAGATACGCAGTATTTT. The chain employs TRBV6-1 and TRBJ2-3, with D possibly matching TRBD2 (6 bases). The CDR3 runs 13 residues. V was clipped by 8 bases and J by 3 bases, with 12 bases between them. CDR1 and CDR2 (germline): MNHNS, SASEGT.

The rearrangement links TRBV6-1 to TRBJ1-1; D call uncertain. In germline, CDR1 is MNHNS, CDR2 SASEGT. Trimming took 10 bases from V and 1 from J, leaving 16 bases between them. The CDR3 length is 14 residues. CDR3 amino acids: CATHGTFENTEAFF. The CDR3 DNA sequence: TGTGCCACCCATGGTACTTTTGAGAACACTGAAGCTTTCTTT.

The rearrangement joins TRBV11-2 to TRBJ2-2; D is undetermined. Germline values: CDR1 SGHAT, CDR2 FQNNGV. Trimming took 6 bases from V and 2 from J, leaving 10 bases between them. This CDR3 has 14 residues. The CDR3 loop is CASRPGGNTGELFF. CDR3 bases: TGTGCCAGCAGGCCCGGCGGCAACACCGGGGAGCTGTTTTTT.

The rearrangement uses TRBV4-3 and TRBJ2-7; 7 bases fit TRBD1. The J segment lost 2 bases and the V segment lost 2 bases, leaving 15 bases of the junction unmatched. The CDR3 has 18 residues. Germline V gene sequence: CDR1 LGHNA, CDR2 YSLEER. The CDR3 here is CASSQTYAQGDRPYEQYF. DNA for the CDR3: TGCGCCAGCAGCCAAACCTACGCTCAAGGGGACAGACCCTACGAGCAGTACTTC.

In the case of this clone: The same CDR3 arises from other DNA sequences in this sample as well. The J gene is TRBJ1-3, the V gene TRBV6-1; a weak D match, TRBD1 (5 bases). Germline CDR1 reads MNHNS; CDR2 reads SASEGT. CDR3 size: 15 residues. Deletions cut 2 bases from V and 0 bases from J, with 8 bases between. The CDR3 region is CASSERGGSGNTIYF. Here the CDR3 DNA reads TGTGCCAGCAGTGAACGGGGGGGCTCTGGAAACACCATATATTTT.